These 4 T cell receptor beta chains came from one sample sequenced in a study of T cells in Graves' hyperthyroidism and ophthalmopathy. Researchers amplified the TCR beta CDR3 regions from RNA transcripts. An initial round of RT-PCR targeting the TCR CDR3 relied on the HTBI primer set. MiXCR, applied by TCRdb to the multiplex PCR reads, yields one record per CDR3 protein. The data contain around 340,000 distinct CDR3 sequences, 16% of them singletons. The specimen sequenced was blood. These receptors originate from a man younger than 40 with Graves' hyperthyroidism.

This clonotype was seen only a few times. Sequence at one end of the junction differs from germline and may be a read error. The V and J genes are TRBV24-1 and TRBJ1-5, with D hard to call. This CDR3 has 13 residues. Per germline, CDR1 KGHDR and CDR2 SFDVKD. CDR3 DNA: TGTGCCACCAGTGATACAACCGATCAGTCCCAGCATTTT. This sequence encodes CATSDTTDQSQHF.

Remarks on this clonotype: Being one base from a much bigger clone, this may be a read error. The V call is TRBV6-1, the J call TRBJ2-5; maybe TRBD2 (6 bases). Germline-derived CDR1 and CDR2 are MNHNS and SASEGT. The CDR3 consists of 14 residues. The CDR3 loop is CVSSAGGAQETQYF. CDR3 nucleotides: TGTGTCAGCAGTGCCGGAGGGGCCCAAGAGACCCAGTACTTC.

The rearrangement joins TRBV2 to TRBJ2-6; 9 bases align to TRBD1. This CDR3 region has 16 residues. The ends lost 10 bases at V and 1 base at J; junction bases unmatched: 8. Per germline, CDR1 SNHLY and CDR2 FYNNEI. The CDR3 region has the DNA TGTGCCAAAGGACAGGGGCGGGGGTCTGGGGCCAACGTCCTGACTTTC. Translated: CAKGQGRGSGANVLTF.

This clonotype was counted at least ten times. V and J are TRBV6-1 and TRBJ2-5, with TRBD2 as a possible D gene (5 bases). Germline V gene sequence: CDR1 MNHNS, CDR2 SASEGT. V gave up 10 bases and J gave up 4 bases, with 16 bases separating them. CDR3 length: 13 amino acids. In nucleotides, the CDR3 is TGTGCCACCTCCTACCGGGCGGGAGAGACCCAGTACTTC. This encodes CATSYRAGETQYF.